The 31 T cell receptor beta chains reported below all come from one sample, sequenced in a study of cytomegalovirus exposure and HLA in healthy donors. Amplification used 60 Vbeta primers and 13 Jbeta primers. Libraries were prepared by immunoSEQ multiplex PCR; TCRdb keeps only in-frame clonotypes and omits some of them. The table includes 85,000 to 90,000 clones, around 74% detected once. The sequenced material came from PBMCs. The receptor set was obtained from a man under 40 in good health and CMV-seropositive.

J is TRBJ1-5 and V is TRBV6-4, with 7 bases matching TRBD1. The CDR3 loop spans 14 amino acids. The ends lost 6 bases at V and 7 bases at J; junction bases unmatched: 9. The germline V gene encodes CDR1 MRHNA and CDR2 SNTAGT. This CDR3 reads CASSQRTGFQPQHF. The CDR3 coding sequence is TGTGCCAGCAGCCAACGGACAGGTTTCCAGCCCCAGCATTTT.

About this clone: The same CDR3 can be traced to other DNA sequences in this sample. The chain carries TRBV7-9 and TRBJ1-1, with D unresolved. Germline loops: CDR1 SEHNR, CDR2 FQNEAQ (reference sequence). With 2 bases removed from V and 1 base from J, the gap between germline ends came to 5 bases. The CDR3 has 13 residues. The DNA for the CDR3 is TGTGCCAGCAGCTTAACCGGGAACACTGAAGCTTTCTTT. This translates into CASSLTGNTEAFF.

The genes are TRBV6-6 and TRBJ2-1, with TRBD2 matching 9 bases. Unmatched junction bases numbered 6, after V lost 5 bases and J lost 7 bases. The CDR3 is made up of 14 amino acids. Germline lookup yields CDR1 MNHNY and CDR2 SVGAGI (reference sequence). CDR3 bases: TGTGCCAGCAGTCCTAGCGGGGCTTATAATGAGCAGTTCTTC. Encoded protein: CASSPSGAYNEQFF.

This clone came up once. The chain employs TRBV28 and TRBJ1-5, with TRBD1 as a possible D gene (5 bases). V lost 2 bases and J 4 bases, leaving 12 bases between the germline ends. CDR1 and CDR2 from the germline V gene are MDHEN and SYDVKM. The CDR3 contains 15 residues. CDR3 sequence reads: CASSLRSGSNQPQHF. The CDR3 DNA reads TGTGCCAGCAGTTTAAGATCAGGGTCGAATCAGCCCCAGCATTTT.

The chain carries TRBV4-1 and TRBJ1-3; D is perhaps TRBD1 (5 bases). Looked up from germline, CDR1 is MGHRA and CDR2 is YSYEKL. CDR3 length: 17 amino acids. V was shortened by 0 bases and J by 0 bases, with 12 bases between the two germline ends. The CDR3 DNA reads as TGCGCCAGCAGCCAAGAACGCAGGGCTCACTCTGGAAACACCATATATTTT. It is translated as CASSQERRAHSGNTIYF.

In its sample, this clone was seen a few times. The chain carries TRBV5-1 and TRBJ1-1, with D possibly being TRBD1 (5 bases). Germline V gene data show CDR1 as SGHRS and CDR2 as YFSETQ. This CDR3 has 15 residues. Trimming pared 1 base from V and 2 bases from J, leaving 12 bases between. The CDR3 sequence is CASSLSPGTNTEAFF. The CDR3 DNA sequence: TGCGCCAGCAGCTTGTCCCCGGGGACTAACACTGAAGCTTTCTTT.

This clone appeared a single time. CDR3 DNA sequence: TGCGCCAGCAGCTTCACCAGGGTCTATGGCTACACCTTC. As protein: CASSFTRVYGYTF. V usage is TRBV5-1 and J usage is TRBJ1-2, with TRBD1 as a possible D gene (5 bases). The CDR3 is 13 residues long. The germline V and J ends were trimmed by 2 bases and 4 bases, with 9 bases remaining between them. Germline V gives CDR1 SGHRS, CDR2 YFSETQ. Complete variable domain (other parts from reference TRBV5-1 and TRBJ1-2): KAGVTQTPRYLIKTRGQQVTLSCSPISGHRSVSWYQQTPGQGLQFLFEYFSETQRNKGNFPGRFSGRQFSNSRSEMNVSTLELGDSALYLCASSFTRVYGYTFGSGTRLTVV.

The rearrangement joins TRBV19 to TRBJ2-3; no firm D call. This CDR3 region has 13 residues. Between the trimmed V and J ends, which lost 4 bases and 2 bases, there was a span of 7 bases. In germline, CDR1 is LNHDA, CDR2 SQIVND (reference sequence). CDR3 in amino acids: CASSSGLTDTQYF. The CDR3 DNA is TGTGCCAGTAGTAGCGGTCTCACAGATACGCAGTATTTT.

V usage is TRBV28 and J usage is TRBJ2-3; a weak D match, TRBD1 (5 bases). CDR1 MDHEN and CDR2 SYDVKM come from the germline V gene. This CDR3 region has 17 residues. Trimming took 6 bases from V and 2 from J, leaving 21 bases between them. CDR3 DNA: TGTGCCAGCAGCCCGTTGGAAGGGAAGGGGAACACAGATACGCAGTATTTT. It specifies CASSPLEGKGNTDTQYF.

The chain couples TRBV5-6 to TRBJ2-7, with D unclear. The length of the CDR3 is 14 residues. V lost 5 bases and J 3 bases, leaving 15 bases between the germline ends. CDR1 is SGHDT and CDR2 is YYEEEE in the germline V gene. The CDR3: CASSPSQFFYEQYF. CDR3 coding DNA: TGTGCCAGCAGTCCCTCACAATTTTTCTACGAGCAGTACTTC.

This clone was picked up a small number of times. The V gene is TRBV6-1, the J gene TRBJ1-5; maybe TRBD1 (5 bases). The CDR3 covers 16 residues. Germline V CDR1 and CDR2: MNHNS, SASEGT. Trimming stripped 3 bases from V and 3 bases from J, with 15 bases between. DNA for the CDR3: TGTGCCAGCAGTGACCCCCCGGGGGTGATCAATCAGCCCCAGCATTTT. Translation: CASSDPPGVINQPQHF.

In its sample, this clone was seen a few times. CDR3 loop: CASSGETRATNEKLFF. The CDR3 region has the DNA TGTGCCAGCAGCGGGGAGACTAGAGCAACTAATGAAAAACTGTTTTTT. The chain employs TRBV7-6 and TRBJ1-4, with no clear D. Germline loops: CDR1 SGHVS, CDR2 FNYEAQ. This CDR3 has 16 residues. V was clipped by 5 bases and J by 0 bases, with 13 bases between them.

This clone was counted a few times. V and J are TRBV9 and TRBJ1-6; the D gene is possibly TRBD1 (6 bases). The CDR3 extends over 14 amino acids. Germline CDR1 and CDR2: SGDLS and YYNGEE. V dropped 4 bases and J dropped 15 bases, with 20 bases sitting between them. DNA of the CDR3: TGTGCCAGCAGCCCTGGACAGTACAAGAGTCACCTCCACTTT. It translates to CASSPGQYKSHLHF.

In this sample, this clone turned up once. This rearrangement joins TRBV28 to TRBJ2-3; D gene uncertain. Germline V gives CDR1 MDHEN, CDR2 SYDVKM. Trimming removed 4 bases from V and 6 bases from J, with 11 bases in between. The CDR3 has 13 residues. CDR3 in amino acids: CASSSLLWDTQYF. The CDR3 coding sequence is TGTGCCAGCAGTTCACTTCTTTGGGATACGCAGTATTTT.

The V call is TRBV7-9, the J call TRBJ2-3; 7 nucleotides align to TRBD2. CDR1 SEHNR and CDR2 FQNEAQ come from the germline V gene (reference sequence). V lost 3 bases to trimming and J lost 5 bases; unmatched junction nucleotides: 5. The CDR3 sequence is 14 residues long. The CDR3 nucleotides are TGTGCCAGCAGCTTTGACGGGGGGTTAGATACGCAGTATTTT. Translating gives CASSFDGGLDTQYF. Full variable domain (rest looked up from reference TRBV7-9 and TRBJ2-3): DTGVSQNPRHKITKRGQNVTFRCDPISEHNRLYWYRQTLGQGPEFLTYFQNEAQLEKSRLLSDRFSAERPKGSFSTLEIQRTEQGDSAMYLCASSFDGGLDTQYFGPGTRLTVL.

This chain uses TRBV6-6 with TRBJ2-1, with D possibly matching TRBD2 (7 bases). The CDR3 spans 14 residues. CDR1 MNHNY and CDR2 SVGAGI come from the germline V gene (reference sequence). The V end lost 9 bases, the J end lost 4 bases, and 16 bases lay between the germline ends. DNA for the CDR3: TGTGCCAGTCGCGGGGGCCGAACATACAATGAGCAGTTCTTC. Protein sequence: CASRGGRTYNEQFF.

This clone was found once. The rearrangement joins TRBV7-8 to TRBJ1-2, with 8 bases matching TRBD1. CDR1 is SGHVS and CDR2 is FQNEAQ in the germline V gene. CDR3 size: 15 residues. V was clipped by 5 bases and J by 1 base; unmatched bases: 6. CDR3 in DNA: TGTGCCAGCAGCCCCCAGGGGGCTTTTAACTATGGCTACACCTTC. As protein: CASSPQGAFNYGYTF.

V usage is TRBV4-2 and J usage is TRBJ1-1, with D possibly matching TRBD1 (6 bases). The CDR3 extends over 14 amino acids. Deletions cut 3 bases from V and 11 bases from J, with 19 bases between. CDR1 is LGHNA and CDR2 is YNFKEQ in the germline V gene. The CDR3 spells CASSHDGTNLRAFF. CDR3 sequence (DNA): TGTGCCAGCAGCCACGACGGGACAAACTTGAGGGCTTTCTTT.

The V call is TRBV30, the J call TRBJ1-3, with 7 bases fitting TRBD1. J lost 0 bases, V lost 3 bases, and 5 bases had no gene match. Germline-derived CDR1 and CDR2 are GTSNPN and SVGIG (reference sequence). CDR3 size: 15 residues. In DNA form, the CDR3 reads TGTGCCTGGAGGTCGGGGACAGTCTCTGGAAACACCATATATTTT. Residues: CAWRSGTVSGNTIYF. Full variable domain (missing parts from reference TRBV30 and TRBJ1-3): SQTIHQWPATLVQPVGSPLSLECTVEGTSNPNLYWYRQAAGRGLQLLFYSVGIGQISSEVPQNLSASRPQDRQFILSSKKLLLSDSGFYLCAWRSGTVSGNTIYFGEGSWLTVV.

The table lists this clone with a few counts. The chain combines TRBV2 with TRBJ2-1, with no clear D. The germline V and J ends were trimmed by 7 bases and 6 bases, with 16 bases remaining between them. This CDR3 is 14 amino acids long. CDR1 and CDR2 from the germline V gene are SNHLY and FYNNEI. DNA of the CDR3: TGTGCCAGCACGCCGAACCCAAACGGCAATGAGCAGTTCTTC. Protein product: CASTPNPNGNEQFF.

The chain recombines TRBV2 with TRBJ1-5; TRBD1 agrees at 9 bases. Trimming took 6 bases from V and 7 from J; bases not matched to a gene: 4. The germline gives CDR1 SNHLY, CDR2 FYNNEI. The CDR3 has 13 amino acids. CDR3: CASSGTGFQPQHF. The CDR3 DNA reads TGTGCCAGCAGCGGGACAGGGTTCCAGCCCCAGCATTTT.

V is TRBV29-1 and J is TRBJ2-6; D is undetermined. The germline V gene has CDR1 SQVTM and CDR2 ANQGSEA. The ends were cut back, 6 bases at V and 2 bases at J, with 14 bases in the middle. This CDR3 is 15 amino acids long. In DNA, the CDR3 is TGCAGCGTCTCAACCCACAGTACTGGGGCCAACGTCCTGACTTTC. It is translated as CSVSTHSTGANVLTF.

The chain employs TRBV6-1 and TRBJ2-1; D is ambiguous. CDR3 length equals 16 residues. V shed 2 bases and J shed 6 bases, with 17 bases lying between them. CDR1 and CDR2 (germline): MNHNS, SASEGT. CDR3 amino acids: CASSEHVGGPINEQFF. CDR3 nucleotide sequence: TGTGCCAGCAGTGAACACGTTGGCGGTCCGATCAATGAGCAGTTCTTC.

This clone appeared a few times. The chain links TRBV6-5 to TRBJ2-3, with a possible D match to TRBD2 (6 bases). The CDR3 is made up of 15 amino acids. CDR1 is MNHEY, CDR2 SVGAGI, per germline. V was cut by 2 bases and J by 3 bases, with 12 bases left in between. DNA of the CDR3: TGTGCCAGCAGTTACGGGAGGCAGGGTACAGATACGCAGTATTTT. This translates into CASSYGRQGTDTQYF.

The chain uses TRBV25-1 and TRBJ1-2; 9 bases align to TRBD1. Looked up from germline, CDR1 is MGHDK and CDR2 is SYGVNS. The CDR3 length is 12 residues. J was trimmed by 5 bases and V by 6 bases; bases with no gene match: 1. CDR3 loop: CASRTGGYGYTF. CDR3 bases: TGTGCCAGCAGGACAGGGGGATATGGCTACACCTTC.

The chain joins TRBV4-1 to TRBJ2-3; no clear D gene. From germline, CDR1 is MGHRA and CDR2 YSYEKL. V lost 2 bases, J lost 5 bases, and 14 bases lay in between. The CDR3 is 15 residues long. In nucleotides, the CDR3 is TGCGCCAGCAGCCAATCTCAAACCCTAAAAGATACGCAGTATTTT. The encoded protein is CASSQSQTLKDTQYF.

The CDR3 DNA is TGTGCCAGCAGCCAAGGTAGCCCTGAGCAGTTCTTC. Its protein product is CASSQGSPEQFF. The rearrangement links TRBV14 to TRBJ2-1; D is unresolved. CDR3 length: 12 amino acids. Germline V CDR1 and CDR2: SGHDN, FVKESK. V gave up 1 base and J gave up 9 bases, with 7 bases separating them.

This clone occurred once. The chain has TRBV14 and TRBJ2-7, with D maybe TRBD1 (6 bases). Deletions cut 2 bases from V and 3 bases from J, with 17 bases between. The CDR3 loop spans 16 amino acids. CDR1 and CDR2 from the germline V gene are SGHDN and FVKESK. The CDR3 region is CASSQFVTGSYYEQYF. DNA of the CDR3: TGTGCCAGCAGCCAATTTGTGACAGGTTCATACTACGAGCAGTACTTC.

V gene TRBV12-5 combines with J gene TRBJ1-6; D uncertain. The CDR3 covers 15 residues. Germline assignment: CDR1 LGHNT and CDR2 FRNRAP. V shed 5 bases and J shed 5 bases, with 13 bases lying between them. The CDR3: CASGPPGVHNSPLHF. CDR3 bases: TGTGCTAGTGGTCCTCCGGGAGTCCATAATTCACCCCTCCACTTT.

Details on this clone: Mismatch with germline at one junction end may stem from a read error. The chain has TRBV7-9 and TRBJ2-5; TRBD2 aligns across 11 bases. Looked up from germline, CDR1 is SEHNR and CDR2 is FQNEAQ (reference sequence). The CDR3 spans 16 residues. The CDR3 DNA is TGTTCCAGCAGCCTACTAGCGGGGGTCTTGGTGGGGACCCAGTACTTC. It specifies CSSSLLAGVLVGTQYF.

The V and J genes are TRBV9 and TRBJ2-2; TRBD2 agrees at 8 bases. Losses at the gene ends were 3 bases for V and 3 bases for J; bases not matched to a gene: 4. From germline, CDR1 is SGDLS and CDR2 YYNGEE. The length of the CDR3 is 15 residues. The CDR3 DNA reads as TGTGCCAGCAGCGAACGGGGGGGCTACACCGGGGAGCTGTTTTTT. Translated, it gives CASSERGGYTGELFF.